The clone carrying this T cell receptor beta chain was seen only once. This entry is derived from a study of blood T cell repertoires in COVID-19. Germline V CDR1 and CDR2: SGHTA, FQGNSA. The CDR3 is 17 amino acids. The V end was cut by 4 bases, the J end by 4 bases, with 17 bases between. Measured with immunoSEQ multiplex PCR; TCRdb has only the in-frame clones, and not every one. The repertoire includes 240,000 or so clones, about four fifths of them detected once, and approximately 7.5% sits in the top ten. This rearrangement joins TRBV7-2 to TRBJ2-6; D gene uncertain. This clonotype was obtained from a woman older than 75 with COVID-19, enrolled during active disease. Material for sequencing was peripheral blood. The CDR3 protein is CASSSRGGPSGANVLTF. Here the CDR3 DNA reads TGTGCCAGCAGCTCCAGAGGCGGCCCGTCCGGGGCCAACGTCCTGACTTTC.